A single sample gave rise to the 3 T cell receptor beta chains below, sequenced in a study of early stage breast cancer tumors (dated by TCRdb to 2016 to 2017). The library was built by means of the immunoSEQ multiplex PCR assay. TCRdb carries this immuneACCESS record with in-frame sequences only. Its versions omit some clonotypes, under half of them owing to an unresolved V gene in the studies checked, with the rest unexplained. This sample holds around 25,000 clones; roughly 67% were observed only once. The ten largest clones capture about a tenth of the sample. Input material: breast tumor tissue. Receptors originate from a person in their sixties or seventies with breast cancer.

The V call is TRBV27, the J call TRBJ2-1, with TRBD1 as a possible D gene (6 bases). Germline assignment: CDR1 MNHEY and CDR2 SMNVEV (reference sequence). CDR3 length equals 14 residues. V dropped 4 bases and J dropped 4 bases, with 11 bases sitting between them. CDR3 residues: CASSWAGAYNEQFF. The CDR3 region has the DNA TGTGCCAGCAGTTGGGCAGGGGCGTACAATGAGCAGTTCTTC.

The gene calls are TRBV7-9 and TRBJ2-7; a possible D gene is TRBD1 (5 bases). The CDR3 has 15 residues. The germline gives CDR1 SEHNR, CDR2 FQNEAQ (reference sequence). Trimming removed 1 base at V and 5 bases at J, with 15 bases between. CDR3 nucleotides: TGTGCCAGCAGCTTAGATTCGTATCGACAGCACGAGCAGTACTTC. Its protein is CASSLDSYRQHEQYF.

The chain uses TRBV7-6 and TRBJ2-7; the match to TRBD1 covers 7 bases. The CDR3 is 15 amino acids. V was pared by 4 bases and J by 5 bases, with 11 bases of the junction left unmatched. CDR1 is SGHVS and CDR2 is FNYEAQ in the germline V gene. CDR3 DNA sequence: TGTGCCAGCAGCTCCCGGGACAGCATGTTAGACGAGCAGTACTTC. Translated, it gives CASSSRDSMLDEQYF.